The source of this TCR beta chain is a study of blood T cell repertoires in COVID-19. At the level of the study: Acute-phase and convalescent COVID-19 samples originated in the United States, Italy and Spain. The cDNA or gDNA used as material had been derived from T cells, B-cell-depleted T cells, or PBMCs.

Authors' processing steps: By means of reference gene primer amplification, nucleated cell counts were estimated. The method was immunoSEQ multiplex PCR; TCRdb's version includes in-frame clones alone and lacks a portion of them. V and J calls and clone size follow that table, whereas D and trimming were derived from the DNA. Here the sample spans tens of thousands of clones, roughly 88% being singletons. Germline V gives CDR1 SGHRS, CDR2 YFSETQ. This CDR3 has 15 amino acids. Germline trimming cut 0 bases from V and 3 bases from J; bases unmatched to any gene: 2. The V and J genes are TRBV5-1 and TRBJ2-7, with 11 bases that match TRBD1. Sample: peripheral blood. The TCR was taken from a man aged 30-40 years with acute or convalescent COVID-19. This CDR3 is CASSLAGTGGYEQYF. In nucleotides, the CDR3 is TGCGCCAGCAGCTTGGCCGGGACAGGGGGCTACGAGCAGTACTTC. Variable domain in full (rest from reference TRBV5-1 and TRBJ2-7): KAGVTQTPRYLIKTRGQQVTLSCSPISGHRSVSWYQQTPGQGLQFLFEYFSETQRNKGNFPGRFSGRQFSNSRSEMNVSTLELGDSALYLCASSLAGTGGYEQYFGPGTRLTVT.